Below are 27 T cell receptor beta chains sequenced from a single sample in a study of CD8+CD57+ T cells in acquired aplastic anemia. CDR3 and TCR beta VDJ profiling relied on genomic DNA as the template. TCRdb reanalysed the reads using MiXCR and keeps one entry per CDR3 protein. Among 150,000 to 200,000 distinct CDR3 sequences, 48% were seen once, and the ten largest hold around a tenth. CD8+CD57+ cell expansion, shown by flow cytometry, had occurred in the patients selected for sequencing. Specimen: sorted CD4+, CD8+, or CD8+CD57+ T cells (not recorded which) from PBMCs. These TCRs come from a human donor with aplastic anemia.

This clonotype is a singleton in its sample. This may arise from a read error, as a much more abundant clone is one base away. The V and J genes are TRBV6-1 and TRBJ2-2, with 7 positions matching TRBD1. The CDR3 length is 14 residues. The germline gives CDR1 MNHNS, CDR2 SASEGT. V shed 11 bases and J 8 bases; nucleotides not matched to a gene: 14. The CDR3 loop reads CAGQSGQILGELFF. The DNA for the CDR3 is TGTGCCGGCCAATCGGGACAGATCCTGGGGGAGCTGTTTTTT.

This clonotype was counted a few times. This may be a read error: a much more frequent sequence differs by one nucleotide. This sequence joins TRBV20-1 and TRBJ2-1; TRBD2 is a possible D gene (5 bases). Per the germline V gene, CDR1 is DFQATT and CDR2 is SNEGSKA (reference sequence). This CDR3 has 14 residues. DNA of the CDR3: TGCAGTGCGAGAGACGCCGGGAACTCCAATGAGCAGTTCTTC. It specifies CSARDAGNSNEQFF.

This clonotype was seen ten or more times. The chain carries TRBV7-3 and TRBJ2-7; D is ambiguous. This CDR3 region has 14 residues. The germline V gene encodes CDR1 SGHTA and CDR2 FQGTGA. Trimming shortened V by 5 bases and J by 2 bases, and 13 bases separated the two germline ends. In DNA form, the CDR3 reads TGTGCCAGCAGCCGCATCCCTGGGGCCTACGAGCAGTACTTC. It specifies CASSRIPGAYEQYF. The full variable domain, with the rest looked up from reference TRBV7-3 and TRBJ2-7, is GAGVSQTPSNKVTEKGKYVELRCDPISGHTALYWYRQSLGQGPEFLIYFQGTGAADDSGLPNDRFFAVRPEGSVSTLKIQRTERGDSAVYLCASSRIPGAYEQYFGPGTRLTVT.

About this clonotype itself: The junction and the germline gene differ at one end; a read error may be behind it. The chain combines TRBV7-3 with TRBJ1-1; D gene unclear. This CDR3 spans 12 amino acids. CDR1 is SGHTA, CDR2 FQGTGA, per germline. The CDR3 reads CASRKGPGEAFF. CDR3 coding DNA: TGCGCCAGCAGAAAAGGGCCGGGCGAAGCTTTCTTT. The whole variable domain, filled in from reference TRBV7-3 and TRBJ1-1, reads GAGVSQTPSNKVTEKGKYVELRCDPISGHTALYWYRQSLGQGPEFLIYFQGTGAADDSGLPNDRFFAVRPEGSVSTLKIQRTERGDSAVYLCASRKGPGEAFFGQGTRLTVV.

This clonotype has a count of ten or more. The genes are TRBV5-1 and TRBJ1-1; a possible D gene is TRBD1 (5 bases). The CDR3 sequence is 15 residues long. V dropped 3 bases and J dropped 5 bases, with 17 bases sitting between them. The germline CDR1 and CDR2 sequences are SGHRS and YFSETQ. As DNA, the CDR3 is TGCGCCAGCAGCTCTGACGGGGCTAGGGCAACTGAAGCTTTCTTT. It specifies CASSSDGARATEAFF.

This clonotype was observed at least ten times. The CDR3 reads CASSLKTSGSRVWDTQYF. As DNA, the CDR3 is TGTGCCAGCAGCCTAAAGACTAGCGGGAGTCGGGTTTGGGATACGCAGTATTTT. The chain is built from TRBV7-3 and TRBJ2-3; TRBD2 matches at 12 bases. Losses at the gene ends were 5 bases for V and 6 bases for J; bases not matched to a gene: 15. The CDR3 runs 18 residues. CDR1 and CDR2 from the germline V gene are SGHTA and FQGTGA.

This clonotype was seen at least ten times. The chain joins TRBV24-1 to TRBJ2-5; no definite D call. Per germline, CDR1 KGHDR and CDR2 SFDVKD. The germline V and J ends were trimmed by 4 bases and 1 base, with 6 bases remaining between them. This CDR3 is built from 13 residues. The CDR3 loop reads CATSDPPQETQYF. The DNA for the CDR3 is TGTGCCACCAGTGACCCCCCCCAAGAGACCCAGTACTTC.

This clonotype was seen once. V gene TRBV19 combines with J gene TRBJ2-1; no clear D gene. Trimming removed 10 bases from V and 7 bases from J, with 14 bases in between. This CDR3 has 12 residues. CDR1 and CDR2 (germline): LNHDA, SQIVND (reference sequence). CDR3 in DNA: TGTGCCACTAGAACCGGCGAGAATGAGCAGTTCTTC. This sequence encodes CATRTGENEQFF.

The V call is TRBV2, the J call TRBJ2-2, with 9 bases matching TRBD2. Unmatched junction bases numbered 3, after V lost 7 bases and J lost 3 bases. The CDR3 consists of 14 residues. CDR1 is SNHLY and CDR2 is FYNNEI in the germline V gene. The chain's CDR3 is CASIRLADTGELFF. CDR3 bases: TGTGCCAGCATTCGACTAGCGGACACCGGGGAGCTGTTTTTT.

The chain is built from TRBV6-1 and TRBJ2-5, with D uncertain. V shed 2 bases and J shed 6 bases, with 13 bases lying between them. Looked up from germline, CDR1 is MNHNS and CDR2 is SASEGT. This CDR3 has 14 amino acids. Here the CDR3 reads CASSERPIGKTQYF. The CDR3 DNA reads TGTGCCAGCAGTGAAAGACCTATAGGGAAGACCCAGTACTTC.

This clonotype appeared once. This chain links TRBV7-9 with TRBJ1-2, with D uncertain. Trimming shortened V by 11 bases and J by 3 bases, and 7 bases separated the two germline ends. Germline V gene lookup returns CDR1 SEHNR and CDR2 FQNEAQ (reference sequence). The CDR3 sequence is 10 residues long. CDR3 DNA sequence: TGTGCCTTGGGTGACTATGGCTACACCTTC. Translating gives CALGDYGYTF.

The chain uses TRBV28 and TRBJ2-7; 8 bases agree with TRBD2. CDR3 length equals 16 residues. V shed 4 bases and J 6 bases; nucleotides not matched to a gene: 14. Looked up from germline, CDR1 is MDHEN and CDR2 is SYDVKM. The CDR3 here is CASSSPTPTGGGEQYF. The CDR3 nucleotides read TGTGCCAGCAGTTCCCCTACCCCTACGGGAGGGGGCGAGCAGTACTTC.

About this clonotype itself: A single base separates this from a much larger clone, so it may be a read error. The chain's CDR3 is CASSLELMTQLNEKLFF. As DNA, the CDR3 is TGCGCCAGCAGCTTGGAACTGATGACCCAGCTAAATGAAAAACTGTTTTTT. The chain carries TRBV5-1 and TRBJ1-4; D uncertain. The CDR3 has 17 residues. Germline V gene sequence: CDR1 SGHRS, CDR2 YFSETQ. The V gene lost 0 bases and the J gene lost 5 bases, with 17 bases spanning the gap.

Only a few counts were recorded for this clonotype. This sequence joins TRBV20-1 and TRBJ2-7; 13 bases fit TRBD2. Per germline, CDR1 DFQATT and CDR2 SNEGSKA (reference sequence). The CDR3 has 16 residues. With 5 bases clipped from V and 5 bases from J, the junction kept 12 bases outside the gene matches. CDR3 protein: CSASGTSGKVGDEQYF. The CDR3 DNA sequence: TGCAGTGCTTCCGGGACTAGCGGGAAGGTTGGGGACGAGCAGTACTTC.

V gene TRBV7-8 combines with J gene TRBJ2-1, with D uncertain. The CDR3 contains 12 residues. Trimming took off 4 bases at V and 10 bases at J, with 11 bases between the two ends. Germline-derived CDR1 and CDR2 are SGHVS and FQNEAQ. The CDR3 sequence is CASSSPNREQFF. CDR3 in DNA: TGTGCCAGCAGCTCCCCGAATCGGGAGCAGTTCTTC.

As for this clonotype: A much larger clonotype is one base distant, so this may be a read error. The chain combines TRBV7-2 with TRBJ1-2; D remains ambiguous. Germline-derived CDR1 and CDR2 are SGHTA and FQGNSA. V lost 5 bases and J 14 bases, leaving 21 bases between the germline ends. The CDR3 sequence is 13 residues long. CDR3 DNA: TGTGCCAGCAGCGTTGGAGCCCAGGAACAAAAGACCTTC. Translation: CASSVGAQEQKTF.

This clonotype has more than one count but fewer than ten. The J gene is TRBJ1-1, the V gene TRBV10-3, with a tentative D call TRBD1 (6 bases). CDR1 and CDR2 from the germline V gene are ENHRY and SYGVKD. This CDR3 comprises 13 residues. Trimming removed 5 bases at V and 0 bases at J, with 7 bases between. The CDR3 spells CAISTGLNTEAFF. The CDR3 DNA is TGTGCCATCAGTACAGGGCTGAACACTGAAGCTTTCTTT.

A word on this clonotype: It may be a read error: a sequence one base away is much more abundant. CDR3 protein: CASSSARANTEAFF. CDR3 coding DNA: TGTGCCAGCAGCTCGGCCAGGGCGAACACTGAAGCTTTCTTT. The chain combines TRBV5-5 with TRBJ1-1; D is possibly TRBD1 (5 bases). Between the trimmed V and J ends, which lost 3 bases and 1 base, there was a span of 10 bases. The germline gives CDR1 SGHKS, CDR2 YYEKEE (reference sequence). The CDR3 is made up of 14 amino acids. Variable domain in full (rest from reference TRBV5-5 and TRBJ1-1): DAGVTQSPTHLIKTRGQQVTLRCSPISGHKSVSWYQQVLGQGPQFIFQYYEKEERGRGNFPDRFSARQFPNYSSELNVNALLLGDSALYLCASSSARANTEAFFGQGTRLTVV.

There are many counts of this clonotype. The chain has TRBV7-2 and TRBJ1-1; tentatively, D is TRBD1 (6 bases). The CDR3 loop spans 12 amino acids. Trimming shortened V by 4 bases and J by 10 bases, and 13 bases separated the two germline ends. Germline CDR1 reads SGHTA; CDR2 reads FQGNSA. The CDR3 DNA is TGTGCCAGCAGCTCGAATCAGGGGAGAGCTTTCTTT. This encodes CASSSNQGRAFF.

The sample holds many counts of this clonotype. The rearrangement uses TRBV7-2 and TRBJ2-2, with D uncertain. The CDR3 extends over 12 amino acids. Trimming cost V 5 bases and J 3 bases, with 4 bases left between them. From germline, CDR1 is SGHTA and CDR2 FQGNSA. The CDR3 loop is CASSLYTGELFF. The CDR3 DNA sequence: TGTGCCAGCAGCCTGTACACCGGGGAGCTGTTTTTT.

This clonotype was detected many times. DNA of the CDR3: TGTGCCAGCAGCTTAGAAAGGATGGGTCGTACTGAAAAACTGTTTTTT. This translates into CASSLERMGRTEKLFF. V gene TRBV7-9 combines with J gene TRBJ1-4; D is unresolved. Trimming took off 1 base at V and 7 bases at J, with 16 bases between the two ends. CDR3 size: 16 residues. Germline CDR1 and CDR2: SEHNR and FQNEAQ (reference sequence).

The rearrangement uses TRBV7-8 and TRBJ2-5, with 10 bases lining up with TRBD2. There are 13 residues in the CDR3. J was trimmed by 5 bases and V by 5 bases; bases with no gene match: 2. Germline CDR1 reads SGHVS; CDR2 reads FQNEAQ. The CDR3 DNA is TGTGCCAGCAGCCCGGGACTAGCGGAGACCCAGTACTTC. This translates into CASSPGLAETQYF.

This CDR3 is CASSGQRDPRVAQYF. For the CDR3, the DNA is TGTGCCAGCTCCGGGCAGCGGGACCCTCGGGTGGCCCAGTACTTC. V and J are TRBV28 and TRBJ2-5; 7 bases agree with TRBD2. With V trimmed by 8 bases and J by 9 bases, 18 bases remained unmatched. The V gene's germline CDR1 is MDHEN and CDR2 SYDVKM. The CDR3 consists of 15 residues.

In this sample, this clonotype turned up a few times. The chain couples TRBV7-9 to TRBJ1-1, with a weak D call TRBD1 (6 bases). Trimming shortened V by 5 bases and J by 5 bases, and 12 bases separated the two germline ends. This CDR3 region has 13 residues. CDR1 SEHNR and CDR2 FQNEAQ come from the germline V gene (reference sequence). The CDR3 sequence is CASSPNTGTEAFF. The CDR3 DNA sequence: TGTGCCAGCAGCCCCAACACAGGGACTGAAGCTTTCTTT. Full variable domain (missing parts from reference TRBV7-9 and TRBJ1-1): DTGVSQNPRHKITKRGQNVTFRCDPISEHNRLYWYRQTLGQGPEFLTYFQNEAQLEKSRLLSDRFSAERPKGSFSTLEIQRTEQGDSAMYLCASSPNTGTEAFFGQGTRLTVV.

This chain connects TRBV5-1 to TRBJ1-1; D not resolved. The germline V gene has CDR1 SGHRS and CDR2 YFSETQ. The length of the CDR3 is 13 residues. V was shortened by 4 bases and J by 6 bases, with 13 bases between the two germline ends. CDR3 nucleotides: TGCGCCAGCAGCCCCGAATTATCGCCTGAAGCTTTCTTT. Protein sequence: CASSPELSPEAFF.

This clonotype occurred many times. This chain uses TRBV7-2 with TRBJ1-5, with D unresolved. The germline V gene has CDR1 SGHTA and CDR2 FQGNSA. Trimming took 3 bases from V and 0 from J, leaving 6 bases between them. The CDR3 has 14 residues. The CDR3: CASSFQVSNQPQHF. The CDR3, as DNA: TGTGCCAGCAGCTTCCAGGTTAGCAATCAGCCCCAGCATTTT.

In this sample, this clonotype turned up a few times. The genes are TRBV10-3 and TRBJ2-1; 8 bases fit TRBD1. This CDR3 spans 15 amino acids. Germline loops: CDR1 ENHRY, CDR2 SYGVKD. V gave up 2 bases and J gave up 5 bases; unmatched junction bases: 5. CDR3: CAISELDRVDNEQFF. DNA for the CDR3: TGTGCCATCAGTGAGCTGGACAGGGTGGACAATGAGCAGTTCTTC.